A selection of T cell receptor beta chains follows, all from one sample in a study of blood T cell repertoires in COVID-19. The table came from immunoSEQ multiplex PCR; TCRdb's copy has only in-frame clones and leaves some out. The table includes 75,000 or so clones, roughly four fifths detected once. Material: peripheral blood. These receptors were taken from a woman in her seventies with acute or convalescent COVID-19. Both conserved end residues are part of each CDR3. The D gene is left open where the match is weak. Clone size is shown for a subset of rows, as once, few, many or a class of expanded clone.

V	D	J	length	size	DNA	CDR3
TRBV5-1	.	TRBJ2-7	13	.	TGCGCCAGCAGCTTGAACTATAACTACGAGCAGTACTTC	CASSLNYNYEQYF
TRBV27	.	TRBJ2-7	16	.	TGTGCCAGCAGTTTAGGTGCGGGAAGGTCCTCCTACGAGCAGTACTTC	CASSLGAGRSSYEQYF
TRBV30	.	TRBJ1-3	19	.	TGTGCCTGGAGGAAATTCACCGGGTCCGACCGATTCTCTGGAAACACCATATATTTT	CAWRKFTGSDRFSGNTIYF
TRBV5-8	TRBD1	TRBJ1-5	15	.	TGTGCCAGCAGCCGACTCGACAGGGTAAATCAGCCCCAGCATTTT	CASSRLDRVNQPQHF
TRBV11-3	TRBD1	TRBJ1-1	13	.	TGTGCCAGCAGCGCGACAGGGAGCACTGAAGCTTTCTTT	CASSATGSTEAFF
TRBV7-2	TRBD1	TRBJ2-2	14	once	TGTGCCAGCAGCTTAGAACAGGGGGCCGGGGAGCTGTTTTTT	CASSLEQGAGELFF
TRBV30	TRBD1	TRBJ1-5	15	once	TGTGCCTGGAGTGCGGACAGGGGAGGCAATCAGCCCCAGCATTTT	CAWSADRGGNQPQHF
TRBV6-1	.	TRBJ1-6	15	once	TGTGCCAGCAGTGAATCTTGGGGGCTCAATTCACCCCTCCACTTT	CASSESWGLNSPLHF
TRBV27	.	TRBJ1-1	13	.	TGTGCCAGCAGCGTTGGGGGGGCAACTGAAGCTTTCTTT	CASSVGGATEAFF
TRBV19	.	TRBJ1-1	14	few	TGTGCCAGTAGTCAGGGGTTGGGTGACGCTGAAGCTTTCTTT	CASSQGLGDAEAFF
TRBV21-1	.	TRBJ1-4	14	.	TGTGCCAGCAGCAAAGTAGGGGAGGAGGAAAAACTGTTTTTT	CASSKVGEEEKLFF
TRBV12-3/TRBV12-4	.	TRBJ1-3	11	.	TGTGCCAGCAGTCTCGGTGGCACCATATATTTT	CASSLGGTIYF
TRBV4-1	TRBD1	TRBJ2-3	19	.	TGCGCCAGCAGCCGTGTAGGGACAGGGGTTCAGGGCCGCACAGATACGCAGTATTTT	CASSRVGTGVQGRTDTQYF
TRBV19	.	TRBJ2-3	13	.	TGTGCCAGTAGCCAACAGGGTTTAGATACGCAGTATTTT	CASSQQGLDTQYF
TRBV5-1	TRBD2	TRBJ2-1	18	once	TGCGCCAGCAGCTTGGGAGCTAGCGGGAGGGCCCCCTACAATGAGCAGTTCTTC	CASSLGASGRAPYNEQFF